This record covers a single T cell receptor beta chain. This sample was taken from a study of control samples from healthy donors and cancer patients. Trimming took off 3 bases at V and 8 bases at J, with 19 bases between the two ends. The CDR3 is 14 residues long. Germline CDR1 and CDR2: GTSNPN and SVGIG (reference sequence). The assay was immunoSEQ multiplex PCR, and TCRdb's table has in-frame clones only and misses some. Among 400,000 to 500,000 clones listed, about 93% were seen once. This rearrangement joins TRBV30 to TRBJ1-2; no firm D call. Sequencing was carried out using PBMCs. This TCR was recovered from a man in his forties with head and neck cancer. Here the CDR3 DNA reads TGTGCCTGGAGGACTAGGATAGGTAGTCAAGGCTACACCTTC. The encoded protein is CAWRTRIGSQGYTF.